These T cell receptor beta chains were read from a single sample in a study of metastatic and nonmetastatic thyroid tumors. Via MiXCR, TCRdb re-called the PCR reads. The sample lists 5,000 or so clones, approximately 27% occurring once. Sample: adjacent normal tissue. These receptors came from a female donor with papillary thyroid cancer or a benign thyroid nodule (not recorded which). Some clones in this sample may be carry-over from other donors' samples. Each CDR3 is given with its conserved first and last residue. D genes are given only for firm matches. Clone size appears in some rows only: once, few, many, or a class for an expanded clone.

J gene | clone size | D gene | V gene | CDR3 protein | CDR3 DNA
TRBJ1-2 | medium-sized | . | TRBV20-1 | CSARGGDNYGYTF | TGCAGTGCTAGGGGGGGGGATAACTATGGCTACACCTTC
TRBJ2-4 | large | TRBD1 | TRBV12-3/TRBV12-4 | CASSRTGGYKNIQYF | TGTGCCAGCAGTCGGACAGGGGGCTACAAAAACATTCAGTACTTC
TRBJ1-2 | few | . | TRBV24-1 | CATSDSHPGEGRGYTF | TGTGCCACCAGTGATTCCCACCCCGGGGAGGGCCGCGGCTACACCTTC
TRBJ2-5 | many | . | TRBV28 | CASSDISWGETQYF | TGTGCCAGCAGCGACATCTCCTGGGGTGAGACCCAGTACTTC
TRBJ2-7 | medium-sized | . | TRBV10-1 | CASSVPRGSSYEQYF | TGCGCCAGCAGTGTCCCCAGGGGTTCCTCCTACGAGCAGTACTTC
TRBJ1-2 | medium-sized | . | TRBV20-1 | CSASPVGRTNYGYTF | TGCAGTGCGAGCCCAGTGGGCCGAACTAACTATGGCTACACCTTC
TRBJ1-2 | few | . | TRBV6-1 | CASSERMWLTDGYTF | TGTGCCAGCAGTGAGAGGATGTGGTTGACGGATGGCTACACCTTC
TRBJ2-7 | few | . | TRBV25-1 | CASSRVRCRSGEQYF | TGTGCCAGCAGCCGAGTCCGGTGCAGGTCGGGCGAGCAGTATTTC
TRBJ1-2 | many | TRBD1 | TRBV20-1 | CSARVTGVDGYTF | TGCAGTGCTAGGGTGACAGGGGTGGATGGCTACACCTTC
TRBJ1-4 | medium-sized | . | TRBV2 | CASSERFGREKLFF | TGTGCCAGCAGTGAGCGGTTCGGGCGAGAAAAACTGTTTTTT
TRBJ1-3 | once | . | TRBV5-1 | CASSLATAGLSSGNTIYF | TGCGCCAGCAGCTTGGCGACGGCGGGACTGTCGTCTGGAAACACCATATATTTT
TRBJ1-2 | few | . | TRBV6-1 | CASSEREDYGYTF | TGTGCCAGCAGTGAGAGGGAGGACTATGGCTACACCTTC
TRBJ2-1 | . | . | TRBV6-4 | CASSPGTTFRFF | TGTGCCAGCTCCCCCGGGACCACTTTCCGGTTCTTC
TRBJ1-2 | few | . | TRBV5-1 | CASTSGYGYTF | TGCGCCAGCACCAGCGGCTATGGCTACACCTTC
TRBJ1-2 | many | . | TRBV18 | CASSPLRGLMGYTF | TGTGCCAGCTCACCACTCAGGGGCCTGATGGGCTACACCTTC
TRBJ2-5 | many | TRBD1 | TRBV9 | CASSSRATGVETQYF | TGTGCCAGCAGCTCACGGGCGACAGGGGTAGAGACCCAGTACTTC
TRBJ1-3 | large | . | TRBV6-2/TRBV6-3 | CASSYLSGNTIYF | TGTGCCAGCAGTTACCTCTCTGGAAACACCATATATTTT
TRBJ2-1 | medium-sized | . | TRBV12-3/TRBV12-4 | CASSLVHEQFF | TGTGCCAGCAGTTTAGTACATGAGCAGTTCTTC
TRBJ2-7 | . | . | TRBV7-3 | CASSLDSSTPEQYF | TGTGCCAGCAGCTTGGACTCGTCCACGCCTGAGCAGTACTTC
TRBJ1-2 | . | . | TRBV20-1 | CSVPRTVSVYGYTF | TGCAGTGTTCCCCGGACAGTATCAGTTTATGGCTACACCTTC
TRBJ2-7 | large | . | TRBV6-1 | CASKDLEQYF | TGTGCCAGCAAAGACTTAGAGCAGTACTTC
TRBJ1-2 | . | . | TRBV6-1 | CATEVRSYTF | TGTGCCACCGAAGTAAGGAGCTACACCTTC
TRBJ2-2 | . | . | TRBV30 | CAWSVTRGTGELFF | TGTGCCTGGAGTGTGACGAGAGGGACCGGGGAGCTGTTTTTT
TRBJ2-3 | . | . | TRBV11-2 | CASSLADTQYF | TGTGCCAGCAGCTTAGCTGATACGCAGTATTTT
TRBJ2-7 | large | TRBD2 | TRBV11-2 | CASSLDRGGSSYEQYF | TGTGCCAGCAGCTTAGATCGGGGCGGGAGCTCCTACGAGCAGTACTTC
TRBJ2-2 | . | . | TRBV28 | CASIPPAGLNTGELFF | TGTGCCAGCATCCCCCCCGCAGGGCTAAACACCGGGGAGCTGTTTTTT
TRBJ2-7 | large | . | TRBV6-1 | CASAKELYSYEQYF | TGTGCCAGCGCGAAAGAACTTTACTCCTACGAGCAGTACTTC
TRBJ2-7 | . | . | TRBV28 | CASRDTLISYEQYF | TGTGCCAGCAGGGACACCTTGATATCCTACGAGCAGTACTTC
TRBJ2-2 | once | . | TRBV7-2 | CASSLDAYTGELFF | TGTGCCAGCAGCTTAGATGCCTACACCGGGGAGCTGTTTTTT
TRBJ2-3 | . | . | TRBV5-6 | CASSLSDMQYF | TGTGCCAGCAGCTTGTCTGATATGCAGTATTTT
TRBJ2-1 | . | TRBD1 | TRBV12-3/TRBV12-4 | CASSRDRATYNEQFF | TGTGCCAGCAGCCGGGACAGGGCCACCTACAATGAGCAGTTCTTC
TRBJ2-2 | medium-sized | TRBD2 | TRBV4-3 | CASSQALAGNTGELFF | TGCGCCAGCAGCCAAGCACTAGCGGGAAACACCGGGGAGCTGTTTTTT
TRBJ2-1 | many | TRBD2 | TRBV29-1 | CSVAGTSGSLHEQFF | TGCAGCGTTGCCGGGACTAGCGGGAGTTTGCATGAGCAGTTCTTC
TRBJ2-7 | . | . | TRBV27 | CASSPSYEQYF | TGTGCCAGCAGTCCCTCGTACGAGCAGTACTTC
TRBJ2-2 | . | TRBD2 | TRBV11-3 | CASSPASGGAGELFF | TGTGCCAGCAGCCCAGCTAGCGGGGGGGCCGGGGAGCTGTTTTTT
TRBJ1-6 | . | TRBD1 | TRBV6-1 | CASIPADRDSPLHF | TGTGCCAGCATCCCCGCGGACAGGGATTCACCCCTCCACTTT
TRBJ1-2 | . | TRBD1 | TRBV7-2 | CASSLGTGTFGYTF | TGTGCCAGCAGCTTAGGGACAGGGACGTTTGGCTACACCTTC
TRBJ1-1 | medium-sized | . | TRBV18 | CASSQQENTEAFF | TGTGCCAGCTCACAACAGGAGAACACTGAAGCTTTCTTT
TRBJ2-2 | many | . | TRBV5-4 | CASSLLVTGELFF | TGTGCCAGCAGTTTACTAGTGACTGGGGAGCTGTTTTTT
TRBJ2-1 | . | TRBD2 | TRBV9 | CASSVGTSANEQFF | TGTGCCAGCAGCGTAGGGACTAGCGCCAATGAGCAGTTCTTC
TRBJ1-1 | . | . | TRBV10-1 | CASSESRGSREAFF | TGCGCCAGCAGTGAGTCGAGAGGAAGTCGTGAAGCTTTCTTT
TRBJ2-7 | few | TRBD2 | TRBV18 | CASSLKGGSGLAGPTYEQYF | TGTGCCAGCTCACTCAAAGGGGGGTCGGGACTAGCGGGACCTACCTACGAGCAGTACTTC
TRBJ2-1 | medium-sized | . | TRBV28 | CASSFWEFSYNEQFF | TGTGCCAGCAGTTTCTGGGAGTTCTCTTACAATGAGCAGTTCTTC
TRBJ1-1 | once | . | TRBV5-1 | CASSLDFTPNTEAFF | TGCGCCAGCAGCTTGGACTTTACTCCGAACACTGAAGCTTTCTTT
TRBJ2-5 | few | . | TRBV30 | CAWSPRQVQETQYF | TGTGCCTGGAGTCCCCGGCAGGTTCAAGAGACCCAGTACTTC
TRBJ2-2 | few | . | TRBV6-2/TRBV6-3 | CASSLHSRNTGELFF | TGTGCCAGCAGTCTCCATAGCCGGAACACCGGGGAGCTGTTTTTT
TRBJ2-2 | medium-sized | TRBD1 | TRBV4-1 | CASSRPGTGGNTGELFF | TGCGCCAGCAGCCGACCCGGGACAGGGGGCAACACCGGGGAGCTGTTTTTT
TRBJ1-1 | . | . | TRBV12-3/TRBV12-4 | CASSTGTGMDTDAFF | TGTGCCAGCAGTACCGGGACCGGGATGGACACAGACGCTTTCTTT